This T cell receptor beta chain was recorded in a study of cytomegalovirus exposure and HLA in healthy donors. A few counts support this clone. It was with 60 Vbeta and 13 Jbeta primers that the PCR ran. This table comes from immunoSEQ multiplex PCR, and its TCRdb copy is limited to in-frame clones, with some not included. The table records about 94,000 clones, around 8% of them present only once. The V gene end was trimmed by 4 bases and the J gene end by 2 bases; junction bases not matched to a gene: 7. Germline CDR1 SGHKS, CDR2 YYEKEE (reference sequence). The CDR3 is 15 amino acids. Input material: PBMCs. This sequence originates from a man aged 45 to 65 in good health and CMV-seronegative. The chain joins TRBV5-5 to TRBJ1-1; 8 positions agree with TRBD1. The CDR3, as DNA: TGTGCCAGCAGCCTCTGGACAGGGTTCAACACTGAAGCTTTCTTT. Protein product: CASSLWTGFNTEAFF.